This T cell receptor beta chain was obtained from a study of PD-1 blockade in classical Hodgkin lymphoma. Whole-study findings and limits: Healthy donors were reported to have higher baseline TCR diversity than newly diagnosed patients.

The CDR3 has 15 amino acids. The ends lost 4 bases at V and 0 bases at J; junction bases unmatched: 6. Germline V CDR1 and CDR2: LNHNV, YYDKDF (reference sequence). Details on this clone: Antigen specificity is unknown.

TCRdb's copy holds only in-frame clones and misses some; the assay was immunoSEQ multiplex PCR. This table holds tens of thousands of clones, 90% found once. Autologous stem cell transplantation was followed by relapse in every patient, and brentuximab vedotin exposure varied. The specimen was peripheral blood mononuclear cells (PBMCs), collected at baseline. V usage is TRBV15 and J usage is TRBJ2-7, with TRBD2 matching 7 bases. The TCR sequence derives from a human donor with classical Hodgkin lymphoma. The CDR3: CATSTQGLGSYEQYF. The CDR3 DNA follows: TGTGCCACCAGCACCCAAGGACTAGGCTCCTACGAGCAGTACTTC.